The next 28 T cell receptor beta chains were all read from a single sample in a study of blood T cell repertoires in COVID-19. TCRdb keeps only in-frame clones here, not all; method: immunoSEQ multiplex PCR. The data show 180,000 or so clones, approximately 90% seen once. The specimen was peripheral blood. These TCRs come from a man between 18 and 29 years old with acute or convalescent COVID-19.

The chain links TRBV5-8 to TRBJ2-7; no clear D. Germline V lookup: CDR1 SGHTS, CDR2 YDEGEE. V lost 3 bases to trimming and J lost 3 bases, with 7 bases between them. CDR3 size: 12 residues. As DNA, the CDR3 is TGTGCCAGCAGCTATAGCCTCTACGAGCAGTACGTC. Protein: CASSYSLYEQYV.

The chain couples TRBV6-5 to TRBJ1-1; 7 bases line up with TRBD1. The germline V gene has CDR1 MNHEY and CDR2 SVGAGI. The CDR3 sequence is 15 residues long. The trim removed 6 bases at V and 4 bases at J, leaving 11 bases unmatched. The CDR3: CASSLRQGVGTEAFF. The CDR3 DNA follows: TGTGCCAGCAGCCTAAGACAGGGCGTAGGCACTGAAGCTTTCTTT.

This clone has a single count. CDR3 nucleotide sequence: TGTGCCAGCAGCCGCGGCACGCAGACCATGAACACTGAAGCTTTCTTT. Translating it yields CASSRGTQTMNTEAFF. This chain joins TRBV5-4 and TRBJ1-1; D call uncertain. The CDR3 is 16 residues long. V dropped 4 bases and J dropped 0 bases, with 16 bases sitting between them. The germline CDR1 and CDR2 sequences are SGHNT and YYREEE (reference sequence).

A single count supports this clone. The J gene is TRBJ1-4, the V gene TRBV7-2; a possible D gene is TRBD1 (5 bases). The CDR3 loop spans 16 amino acids. V lost 1 base and J 5 bases, leaving 14 bases between the germline ends. Germline V gene sequence: CDR1 SGHTA, CDR2 FQGNSA. CDR3: CASSLVTRGWNEKLFF. The CDR3 DNA sequence: TGTGCCAGCAGCTTAGTCACCCGGGGGTGGAATGAAAAACTGTTTTTT.

The V gene is TRBV4-1, the J gene TRBJ1-3; D remains ambiguous. Between the trimmed V and J ends, which lost 4 bases and 4 bases, there was a span of 8 bases. This CDR3 is 13 amino acids long. CDR1 and CDR2 from the germline V gene are MGHRA and YSYEKL. In nucleotides, the CDR3 is TGCGCCAGCAGCCCAGCGTTAGGAAACACCATATATTTT. It specifies CASSPALGNTIYF.

This sequence joins TRBV30 and TRBJ1-2; possible D gene TRBD1, 6 bases. Per the germline V gene, CDR1 is GTSNPN and CDR2 is SVGIG (reference sequence). Trimming pared 3 bases from V and 4 bases from J, leaving 18 bases between. The CDR3 loop spans 15 amino acids. CDR3 sequence: CAWRGAGDLSYGYTF. The CDR3, as DNA: TGTGCCTGGAGGGGCGCAGGGGACCTAAGCTATGGCTACACCTTC.

The chain is built from TRBV7-9 and TRBJ1-4; D not resolved. This CDR3 has 14 residues. Germline loops: CDR1 SEHNR, CDR2 FQNEAQ (reference sequence). Deletions cut 2 bases from V and 6 bases from J, with 10 bases between. As DNA, the CDR3 is TGTGCCAGCAGCTTAATTTCCACGGATGAAAAACTGTTTTTT. It codes for CASSLISTDEKLFF.

The rearrangement links TRBV2 to TRBJ1-3; D is ambiguous. The germline gives CDR1 SNHLY, CDR2 FYNNEI. The CDR3 sequence is 14 residues long. The V end lost 3 bases, the J end lost 1 base, and 7 bases lay between the germline ends. CDR3 nucleotides: TGTGCCAGCAGTGATGAGACTTCTGGAAACACCATATATTTT. This gives the protein CASSDETSGNTIYF.

This chain connects TRBV2 to TRBJ1-5, with 9 bases lining up with TRBD1. CDR1 and CDR2 from the germline V gene are SNHLY and FYNNEI. CDR3 length equals 15 residues. The V segment lost 6 bases and the J segment 4 bases; nucleotides outside the gene matches: 7. Written as DNA, the CDR3 is TGTGCCAGCAGCTTGAGCGGGACAGGGAATCAGCCCCAGCATTTT. It codes for CASSLSGTGNQPQHF. Together with reference TRBV2 and TRBJ1-5, the CDR3 gives the full variable domain: EPEVTQTPSHQVTQMGQEVILRCVPISNHLYFYWYRQILGQKVEFLVSFYNNEISEKSEIFDDQFSVERPDGSNFTLKIRSTKLEDSAMYFCASSLSGTGNQPQHFGDGTRLSIL.

The chain links TRBV21-1 to TRBJ1-3; the DNA was not compared with TRBD1, the D call given in the table. TRBV21-1 is annotated as a pseudogene. This CDR3 has 15 amino acids. DNA for the CDR3: TGTGCCAGCAGCAAAATAAAACAGTCTGGAAACACCATATATTTT. Amino acid sequence: CASSKIKQSGNTIYF.

This rearrangement joins TRBV7-2 to TRBJ2-2, with D tentatively TRBD1 (5 bases). The CDR3 is made up of 17 amino acids. V was clipped by 2 bases and J by 4 bases, with 17 bases between them. Germline V CDR1 and CDR2: SGHTA, FQGNSA. CDR3 sequence (DNA): TGTGCCAGCAGCTTACAGGGATTGGGTTCGAGCACCGGGGAGCTGTTTTTT. This translates into CASSLQGLGSSTGELFF.

The J gene is TRBJ1-4, the V gene TRBV7-9; D not resolved. Germline V gene lookup returns CDR1 SEHNR and CDR2 FQNEAQ (reference sequence). Trimming cost V 1 base and J 0 bases, with 12 bases left between them. The CDR3 has 17 amino acids. The CDR3 sequence: CASSLGGLFATNEKLFF. DNA of the CDR3: TGTGCCAGCAGCTTAGGAGGGTTGTTCGCAACTAATGAAAAACTGTTTTTT.

The chain employs TRBV7-8 and TRBJ1-2, with a weak D call TRBD1 (5 bases). CDR1 SGHVS and CDR2 FQNEAQ come from the germline V gene. V lost 1 base, J lost 4 bases, and 10 bases lay in between. This CDR3 has 14 amino acids. This CDR3 is CASSLDRGGYGYTF. The CDR3 DNA sequence: TGTGCCAGCAGCTTAGATCGGGGGGGCTATGGCTACACCTTC. Full variable domain (outside the CDR3, taken from reference TRBV7-8 and TRBJ1-2): GAGVSQSPRYKVAKRGQDVALRCDPISGHVSLFWYQQALGQGPEFLTYFQNEAQLDKSGLPSDRFFAERPEGSVSTLKIQRTQQEDSAVYLCASSLDRGGYGYTFGSGTRLTVV.

The chain recombines TRBV19 with TRBJ1-2, with D tentatively TRBD1 (5 bases). Trimming left V 7 bases short and J 3 bases short, with 18 bases between. Germline CDR1 LNHDA, CDR2 SQIVND (reference sequence). The CDR3 is 15 amino acids. Here the CDR3 DNA reads TGTGCCAGTACGGATTGGGCAGGGCCCTACTATGGCTACACCTTC. This translates into CASTDWAGPYYGYTF.

The chain has TRBV19 and TRBJ2-2; D might be TRBD1 (6 bases). In germline, CDR1 is LNHDA, CDR2 SQIVND (reference sequence). The V end was cut by 1 base, the J end by 5 bases, with 17 bases between. The CDR3 extends over 17 amino acids. The CDR3 reads CASSIGSGRGYTGELFF. The CDR3 nucleotides read TGTGCCAGTAGTATAGGATCGGGTAGGGGGTATACCGGGGAGCTGTTTTTT. The full variable domain, rest sourced from reference TRBV19 and TRBJ2-2, is DGGITQSPKYLFRKEGQNVTLSCEQNLNHDAMYWYRQDPGQGLRLIYYSQIVNDFQKGDIAEGYSVSREKKESFPLTVTSAQKNPTAFYLCASSIGSGRGYTGELFFGEGSRLTVL.

V usage is TRBV6-4 and J usage is TRBJ2-1, with D perhaps TRBD1 (6 bases). The CDR3 covers 19 residues. Trimming left V 4 bases short and J 4 bases short, with 26 bases between. The germline V gene has CDR1 MRHNA and CDR2 SNTAGT. As DNA, the CDR3 is TGTGCCAGCAGTGGCCCCGTAAACAGAACAGGGCGAGTGTACAATGAGCAGTTCTTC. This encodes CASSGPVNRTGRVYNEQFF.

This chain uses TRBV5-5 with TRBJ2-5, with a weak D call TRBD1 (6 bases). V dropped 4 bases and J dropped 5 bases, with 15 bases sitting between them. The germline V gene encodes CDR1 SGHKS and CDR2 YYEKEE (reference sequence). The CDR3 spans 14 residues. The CDR3 region is CASSRTVGPETQYF. CDR3 sequence (DNA): TGTGCCAGCAGCAGGACAGTAGGCCCGGAGACCCAGTACTTC.

V is TRBV9 and J is TRBJ1-4, with a possible D match to TRBD1 (6 bases). The CDR3 has 16 amino acids. The germline CDR1 and CDR2 sequences are SGDLS and YYNGEE. The ends were cut back, 4 bases at V and 7 bases at J, with 20 bases in the middle. The CDR3 spells CASSQTGQPSGEKLFF. The DNA of the CDR3 is TGTGCCAGCAGCCAGACTGGACAGCCAAGCGGTGAAAAACTGTTTTTT.

This clone is a singleton in its sample. V is TRBV9 and J is TRBJ1-1; D gene unclear. The germline V gene has CDR1 SGDLS and CDR2 YYNGEE. Trimming removed 0 bases from V and 4 bases from J, with 10 bases in between. The CDR3 totals 14 residues. DNA for the CDR3: TGTGCCAGCAGCGTAGGCGGCCCGGGCACTGAAGCTTTCTTT. Protein sequence: CASSVGGPGTEAFF.

Only one count was recorded for this clone. The chain employs TRBV18 and TRBJ1-1; D is undetermined. The CDR3 loop spans 14 amino acids. V lost 2 bases and J lost 3, with 10 bases in between. Germline V lookup: CDR1 KGHSH, CDR2 LQKENI. This CDR3 reads CASSPEAVDTEAFF. Written as DNA, the CDR3 is TGTGCCAGCTCACCAGAGGCGGTGGACACTGAAGCTTTCTTT.

CDR3 protein: CASSTLEKSNQPQHF. The CDR3, as DNA: TGTGCCAGCAGTACGTTAGAAAAAAGCAATCAGCCCCAGCATTTT. This chain joins TRBV6-5 and TRBJ1-5; unclear D gene. V shed 5 bases and J shed 1 base, with 12 bases lying between them. CDR3 size: 15 residues. Per germline, CDR1 MNHEY and CDR2 SVGAGI.

This sequence joins TRBV4-1 and TRBJ2-2; 7 nucleotides align to TRBD1. V was pared by 3 bases and J by 6 bases, with 7 bases of the junction left unmatched. Germline V gene sequence: CDR1 MGHRA, CDR2 YSYEKL. CDR3 size: 15 residues. CDR3 DNA: TGCGCCAGCAGCCAGATGAGGGGGCTCGCCGGGGAGCTGTTTTTT. This translates into CASSQMRGLAGELFF.

This clone appeared once. V gene TRBV10-3 combines with J gene TRBJ1-3; 11 nucleotides agree with TRBD1. Trimming at V came to 3 bases and at J to 0 bases, leaving 10 bases not matched to a gene. Germline-derived CDR1 and CDR2 are ENHRY and SYGVKD. The length of the CDR3 is 19 residues. Here the CDR3 reads CAISDPDRGPLYSGNTIYF. CDR3 nucleotides: TGTGCCATCAGTGACCCGGACAGGGGGCCTTTATACTCTGGAAACACCATATATTTT.

On this clone itself: The sample has other DNA sequences that encode this CDR3 too. The chain joins TRBV12-3 or TRBV12-4 to TRBJ2-7; D may be TRBD1 (6 bases). V lost 1 base, J lost 5 bases, and 6 bases lay in between. CDR3 length: 12 amino acids. The CDR3 loop reads CASSLDRDEQYV. In DNA form, the CDR3 reads TGTGCCAGCAGTTTAGACAGGGACGAGCAGTACGTC.

The V gene is TRBV6-2 or TRBV6-3, the J gene TRBJ1-2; 7 bases line up with TRBD1. The CDR3 loop spans 13 amino acids. CDR1 MNHEY and CDR2 SVGEGT come from the germline V gene. With V trimmed by 2 bases and J by 6 bases, 3 bases remained unmatched. Here the CDR3 reads CASSYGQVNGYTF. The DNA for the CDR3 is TGTGCCAGCAGTTACGGACAGGTTAATGGCTACACCTTC.

The chain carries TRBV29-1 and TRBJ2-1; D is perhaps TRBD1 (6 bases). The CDR3 loop spans 13 amino acids. Trimming pared 5 bases from V and 3 bases from J, leaving 11 bases between. Germline CDR1 SQVTM, CDR2 ANQGSEA. CDR3 sequence (DNA): TGCAGCGTTTTTCAGGGGTACTACAATGAGCAGTTCTTC. Amino acid sequence: CSVFQGYYNEQFF.

V gene TRBV18 combines with J gene TRBJ1-3; 7 nucleotides line up with TRBD1. In germline, CDR1 is KGHSH, CDR2 LQKENI. CDR3 size: 18 residues. V shed 2 bases, J shed 0 bases, and the junction held 10 bases outside the gene matches. This chain's CDR3 is CASSPNPTDRSSGNTIYF. In DNA, the CDR3 is TGTGCCAGCTCACCAAACCCCACGGACAGGAGCTCTGGAAACACCATATATTTT.

V and J are TRBV19 and TRBJ2-1; 8 bases match TRBD1. CDR1 is LNHDA, CDR2 SQIVND, per germline (reference sequence). The CDR3 extends over 15 amino acids. The junction had 12 bases not matched to a gene; V was cut back by 6 bases and J by 8 bases. In nucleotides, the CDR3 is TGTGCCAGTAGCGGGGCCAGGGGGCGCTTTTATGAGCAGTTCTTC. Protein: CASSGARGRFYEQFF. Full variable domain (rest looked up from reference TRBV19 and TRBJ2-1): DGGITQSPKYLFRKEGQNVTLSCEQNLNHDAMYWYRQDPGQGLRLIYYSQIVNDFQKGDIAEGYSVSREKKESFPLTVTSAQKNPTAFYLCASSGARGRFYEQFFGPGTRLTVL.